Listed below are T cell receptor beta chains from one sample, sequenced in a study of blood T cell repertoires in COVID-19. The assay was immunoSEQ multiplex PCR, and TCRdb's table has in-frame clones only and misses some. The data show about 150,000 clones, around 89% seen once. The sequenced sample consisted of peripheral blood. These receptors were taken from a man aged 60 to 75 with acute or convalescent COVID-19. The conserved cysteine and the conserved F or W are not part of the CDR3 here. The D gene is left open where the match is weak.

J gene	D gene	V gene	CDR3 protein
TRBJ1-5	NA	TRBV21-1	ASSKGDRGCNQPQH
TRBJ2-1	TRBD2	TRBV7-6	ASSYSGANSYNEQF
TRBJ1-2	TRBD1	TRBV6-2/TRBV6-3	ASSTGGDGYT
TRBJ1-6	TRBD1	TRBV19	ASRRQGGSPLH
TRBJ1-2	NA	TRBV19	ASIGVAGGNYGYT
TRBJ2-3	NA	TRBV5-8	ASSLGGRVEY
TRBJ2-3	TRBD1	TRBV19	ASSDRADTQY
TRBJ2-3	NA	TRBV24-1	ATSDNDGRRGTDTQY
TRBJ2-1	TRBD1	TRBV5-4	ASSFGGQGGDEQF
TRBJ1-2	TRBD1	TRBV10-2	ASTQGESLLRYT
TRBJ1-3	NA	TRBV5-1	ASRVGEGLSGNTIY
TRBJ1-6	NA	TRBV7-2	ASAAVPNSPLH
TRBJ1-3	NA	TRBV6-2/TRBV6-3	ASSYGAYKSSGNTIY
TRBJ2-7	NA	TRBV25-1	ASSDLYEQY
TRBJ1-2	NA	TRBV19	ASSIDRQGLD
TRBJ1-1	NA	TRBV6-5	ASSLGGRNTEAF
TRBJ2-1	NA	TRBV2	ASARTASNNEQF
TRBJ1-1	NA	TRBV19	ASSNSMNTEAF
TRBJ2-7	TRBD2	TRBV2	ASSEESGGTYEQY
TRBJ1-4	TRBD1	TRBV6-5	ASRPQGSTNEKLF
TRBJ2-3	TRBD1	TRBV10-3	AISESGTGGTDTQY
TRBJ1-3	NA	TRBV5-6	ASSFPGNSGNTIY
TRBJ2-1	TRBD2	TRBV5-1	ASSLESGSSYNEQF
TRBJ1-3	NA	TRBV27	ASSFQGGNTIY
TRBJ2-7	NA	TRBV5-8	ASSLRSGRAAEQY
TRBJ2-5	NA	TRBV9	ASTGEGQETQY
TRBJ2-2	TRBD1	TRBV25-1	ASSEVQGRTGELF
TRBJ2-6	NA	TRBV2	ASMQGTGANVLT
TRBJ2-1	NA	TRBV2	ASSLAKSSYNEQF
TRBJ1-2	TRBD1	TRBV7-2	ASSLDRVHGYT
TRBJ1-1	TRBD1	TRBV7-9	ASSSYDRALRDTEAF
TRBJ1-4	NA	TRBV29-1	SAFKGPREGGELF
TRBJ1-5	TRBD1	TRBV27	ASRPDRHPTIQPQH
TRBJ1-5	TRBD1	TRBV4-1	ASSQQPTGVSNQPQH
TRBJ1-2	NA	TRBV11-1	ASSTERYGYT
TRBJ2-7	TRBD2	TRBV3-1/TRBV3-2	ASSPSGGTSYEQY
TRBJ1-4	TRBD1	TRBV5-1	ASSEGQGAEKLF
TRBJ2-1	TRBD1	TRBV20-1	SASLTGTGGNEQF
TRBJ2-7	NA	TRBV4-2	ASSPRGGTYEQY
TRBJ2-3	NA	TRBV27	ASSSARLGGTDTQY